The entry below describes one TCR beta chain. Its target is not known. This sample is drawn from a study of OX40 agonist ivuxolimab in advanced cancers. Overall study results and limits: CD4+ and CD8+ blood T cells expanded clonally by week 6 at 0.1 to 3.0 mg/kg.

The data were produced by immunoSEQ multiplex PCR, yet TCRdb's version contains in-frame clones alone and is incomplete. The profile shows approximately 24,000 clones, about four fifths of them singletons. The germline gives CDR1 SGHTA, CDR2 FQGNSA. V shed 5 bases and J shed 5 bases, with 15 bases lying between them. The CDR3 is 14 amino acids. Material: CD4+ or CD8+ T cells sorted from blood, obtained in a trial of the OX40 agonist ivuxolimab. This chain joins TRBV7-2 and TRBJ2-5; a weak D match, TRBD1 (5 bases). The sequence came from an adult with an advanced solid tumor such as melanoma, head and neck, liver or kidney cancer. CDR3 in amino acids: CASSAQGFWETQYF. The DNA of the CDR3 is TGTGCCAGCAGCGCCCAGGGTTTTTGGGAGACCCAGTACTTC.